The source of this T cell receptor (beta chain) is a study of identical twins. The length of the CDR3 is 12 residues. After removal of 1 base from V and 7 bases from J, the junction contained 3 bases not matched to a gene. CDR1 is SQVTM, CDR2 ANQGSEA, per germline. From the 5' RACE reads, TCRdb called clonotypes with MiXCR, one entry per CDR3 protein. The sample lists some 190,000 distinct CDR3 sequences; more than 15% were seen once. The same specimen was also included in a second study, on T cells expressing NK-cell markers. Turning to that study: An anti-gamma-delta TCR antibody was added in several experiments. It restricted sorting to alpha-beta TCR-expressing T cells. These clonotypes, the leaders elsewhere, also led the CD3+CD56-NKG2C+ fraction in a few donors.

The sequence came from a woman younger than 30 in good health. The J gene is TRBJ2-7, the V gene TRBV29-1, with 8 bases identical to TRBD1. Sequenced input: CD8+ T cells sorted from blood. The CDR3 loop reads CSVEGTGREQYF. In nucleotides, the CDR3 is TGCAGCGTTGAAGGGACAGGGAGAGAGCAGTACTTC.